This TCR beta chain is from a study of blood T cell repertoires in COVID-19. Overall study context: Italy, Spain and the United States were the sources of the convalescent and acute COVID-19 samples.

The germline V and J ends were trimmed by 3 bases and 1 base, with 12 bases remaining between them. This CDR3 spans 15 amino acids. The germline V gene has CDR1 KGHSH and CDR2 LQKENI. Data came from immunoSEQ multiplex PCR; TCRdb stores just in-frame clones and leaves some out. Of 270,000 or so clones listed, roughly 89% are singletons. The V and J genes are TRBV18 and TRBJ1-2; D possibly corresponds to TRBD1 (6 bases). Sequencing was performed on peripheral blood. The sequence was obtained from a woman aged 40 to 50 who had recovered from COVID-19. The CDR3 here is CASSPSTGLNYGYTF. CDR3 DNA: TGTGCCAGCTCACCCTCGACAGGACTTAACTATGGCTACACCTTC.